This TCR beta chain comes out of a study of blood T cell repertoires in COVID-19. From germline, CDR1 is MGHDK and CDR2 SYGVNS. The CDR3 is 15 residues long. Trimming removed 6 bases from V and 7 bases from J, with 21 bases in between. Libraries were prepared by immunoSEQ multiplex PCR; TCRdb keeps only in-frame clonotypes and omits some of them. The sample consists of some 310,000 clones, around 87% of them appearing once. Sequences were obtained from peripheral blood. The genes are TRBV25-1 and TRBJ1-2, with TRBD1 as a possible D gene (6 bases). This sequence originates from a man aged 50-59 years with active or convalescent COVID-19. The CDR3 bases are TGTGCCAGCAGCGTGGGAAATACAGGGTGGTTTGGCTACACCTTC. Amino acids: CASSVGNTGWFGYTF.